This T cell receptor (beta chain) is drawn from a study of regulatory dendritic cells for organ transplantation. Study conclusions and caveats: The authors noted considerable between-person heterogeneity in alloreactive memory CD8+ cells. Naive CD4+ and CD8+ repertoires were highly diverse; memory CD8+ was most oligoclonal. Regulatory dendritic cells appeared to expand memory CD8+ clones less than mature ones.

Memory T cells were CD45RO+, naive were CD45RA+, sorted by FACS. TCRdb keeps only in-frame clones here, not all; method: immunoSEQ multiplex PCR. Among around 29,000 clones listed, approximately 86% were seen once. With respect to this clone: Its cognate antigen is unknown.

CDR3 length equals 17 residues. V was pared by 4 bases and J by 0 bases, with 8 bases of the junction left unmatched. Looked up from germline, CDR1 is SEHNR and CDR2 is FQNEAQ (reference sequence). Sequenced input: naive CD8+ T cells from blood. Subset here: CD45RA+ naive T cells. This sequence joins TRBV7-9 and TRBJ2-2, with 7 bases lining up with TRBD1. This receptor was taken from a human donor in good health. The CDR3 reads CASSSQQGPTNTGELFF. The CDR3 bases are TGTGCCAGCAGCTCCCAACAGGGGCCCACGAACACCGGGGAGCTGTTTTTT.